Given below is one T cell receptor beta chain in context. Its cognate antigen is unknown. These data are taken from a study of T-cell memory formation after mild COVID-19. Background on the study: Largely, TCR clusters stayed within a single donor. Study-wide findings and caveats: CD4/CD8 balance held among clones contracting day 15 to 85, and later expanders leaned CD4+. Pre-infection memory already had some responding clones, implying cross-reactive memory joined.

Employing constant-segment primers, 5'RACE generated TCR alpha and TCR beta cDNA libraries bearing sample barcodes and UMIs. Each CDR3 protein is one row after TCRdb ran MiXCR on the 5' RACE reads. Found here are 90,000 to 120,000 distinct CDR3 sequences, 13% to 15% of them singletons; the top ten hold around 40%. CDR3 length equals 15 residues. V was pared by 4 bases and J by 3 bases, with 2 bases of the junction left unmatched. Germline V gene data show CDR1 as MGHRA and CDR2 as YSYEKL. This clonotype was sampled from a man aged 18-30 years who had mild COVID-19 (a few samples of this study predate the infection). Cell type and time point are not known. The specimen was PBMCs or a T cell subset sorted from them (not recorded which). This chain connects TRBV4-1 to TRBJ2-2; 10 bases line up with TRBD2. CDR3 residues: CASSPGTSDTGELFF. The CDR3 DNA reads as TGCGCCAGCAGCCCCGGGACTAGCGACACCGGGGAGCTGTTTTTT.